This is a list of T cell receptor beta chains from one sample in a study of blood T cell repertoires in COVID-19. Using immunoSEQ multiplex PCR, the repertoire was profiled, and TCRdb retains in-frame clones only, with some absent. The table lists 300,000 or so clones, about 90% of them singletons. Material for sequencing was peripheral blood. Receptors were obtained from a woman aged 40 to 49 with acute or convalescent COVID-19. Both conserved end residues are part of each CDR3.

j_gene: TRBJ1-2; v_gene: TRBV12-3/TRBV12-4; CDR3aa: CASSTGVDGYTF
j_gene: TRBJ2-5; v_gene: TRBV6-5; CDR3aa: CASSYSSRETQYF
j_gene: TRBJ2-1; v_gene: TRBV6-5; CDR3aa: CASSYVGTSGGVTLF
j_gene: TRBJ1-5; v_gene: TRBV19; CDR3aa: CASSTQGKSNQPQHF
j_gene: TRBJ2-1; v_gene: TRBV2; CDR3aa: CASTRLAGSSDEQFF
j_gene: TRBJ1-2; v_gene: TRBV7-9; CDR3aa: CASSPDRAYGYTF
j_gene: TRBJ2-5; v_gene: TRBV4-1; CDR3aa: CASSQLIRETQYF
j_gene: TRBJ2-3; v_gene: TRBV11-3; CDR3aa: CASSSRDTDTQYF
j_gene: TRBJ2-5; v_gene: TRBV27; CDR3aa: CASRGDRGRETQYF
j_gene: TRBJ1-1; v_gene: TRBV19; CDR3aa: CASSKGQMNTEAFF
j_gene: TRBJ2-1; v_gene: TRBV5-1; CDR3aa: CASSLETNPYNEQFF
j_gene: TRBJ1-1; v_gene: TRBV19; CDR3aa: CASSPRQGVSETEAFF
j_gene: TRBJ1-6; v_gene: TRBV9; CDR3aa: CASSVEHLNSPLHF
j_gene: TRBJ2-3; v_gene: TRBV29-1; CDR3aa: CSVLTGKTDTQYF
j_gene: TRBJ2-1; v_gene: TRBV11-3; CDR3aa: CASSLGSSGEQFF
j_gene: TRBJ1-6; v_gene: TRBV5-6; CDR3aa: CASSRGPQNSPLHF
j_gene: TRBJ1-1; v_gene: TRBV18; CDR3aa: CASSPSSNTEAFF
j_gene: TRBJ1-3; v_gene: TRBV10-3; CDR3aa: CAISRTGDLSGNTIYF
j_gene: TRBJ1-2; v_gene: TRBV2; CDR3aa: CASSARGRDRGDYGYTF
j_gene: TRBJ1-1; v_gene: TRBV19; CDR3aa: CASSIVQGSLSTEAFF
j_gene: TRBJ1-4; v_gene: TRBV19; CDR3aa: CASSHGTGGEKLFF
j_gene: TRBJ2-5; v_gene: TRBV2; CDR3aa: CASSPTRQAGETQYF
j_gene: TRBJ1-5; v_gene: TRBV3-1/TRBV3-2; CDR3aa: CASSQDPEVGQPQHF
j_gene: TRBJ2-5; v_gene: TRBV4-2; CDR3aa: CASSQASGEETQYF
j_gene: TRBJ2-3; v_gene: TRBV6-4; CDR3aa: CASSEGVGGLADTQYF
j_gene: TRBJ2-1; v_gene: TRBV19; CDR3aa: CASSIGQGSYNEQFF
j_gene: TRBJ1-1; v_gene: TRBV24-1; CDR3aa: CATSDPWDRGEAFF
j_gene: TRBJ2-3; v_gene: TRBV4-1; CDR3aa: CASSQVAGTTDTQYF
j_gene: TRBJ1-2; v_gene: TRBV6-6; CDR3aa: CASRTGESGYTF
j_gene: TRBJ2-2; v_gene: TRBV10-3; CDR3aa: CAISEPQGGELFF
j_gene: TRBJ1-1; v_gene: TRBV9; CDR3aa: CASSVVITEAFF
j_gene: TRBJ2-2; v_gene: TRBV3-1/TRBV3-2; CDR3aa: CASSPRGVANTGELFF
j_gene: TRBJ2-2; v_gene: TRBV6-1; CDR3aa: CASSEPANTGELFF
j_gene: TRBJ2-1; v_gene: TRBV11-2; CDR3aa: CASSSPSPGLGRNEQFF
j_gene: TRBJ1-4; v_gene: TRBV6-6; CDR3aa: CASRSGTSNEKLFF
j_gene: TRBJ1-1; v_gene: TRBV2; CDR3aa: CASSGGSNTEAFF
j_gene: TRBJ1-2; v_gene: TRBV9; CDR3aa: CASSVLSGYGYTF
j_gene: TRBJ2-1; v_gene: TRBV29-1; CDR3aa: CSVEGQGGNEQFF
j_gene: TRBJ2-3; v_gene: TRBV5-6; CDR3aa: CASSLLAGGSTITDTQYF
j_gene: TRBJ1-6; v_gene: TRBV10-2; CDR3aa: CASRLPGQGNSPLHF